Below are 14 T cell receptor beta chains sequenced from a single sample in a study of cytomegalovirus exposure and HLA in healthy donors. In the PCR, 60 Vbeta and 13 Jbeta primers were used. Clones were read by immunoSEQ multiplex PCR, and TCRdb kept only the in-frame ones, dropping some. This table has approximately 54,000 clones, approximately 86% appearing once. Sequences were obtained from PBMCs. The receptor source for this set is a young woman in good health and CMV-seronegative.

The rearrangement joins TRBV27 to TRBJ1-1; TRBD1 matches at 8 bases. After removal of 4 bases from V and 4 bases from J, the junction contained 14 bases not matched to a gene. Germline CDR1 MNHEY, CDR2 SMNVEV (reference sequence). CDR3 length equals 17 residues. The DNA for the CDR3 is TGTGCCAGCAGTTACGAACACGGGACAGGTGGGGGCACTGAAGCTTTCTTT. It specifies CASSYEHGTGGGTEAFF.

V and J are TRBV18 and TRBJ1-5; TRBD1 matches 9 bases. CDR1 and CDR2 (germline): KGHSH, LQKENI. Trimming took 4 bases from V and 6 from J; bases not matched to a gene: 7. The CDR3 consists of 15 residues. CDR3 DNA: TGTGCCAGCTCACAGGGGACAGGGTTAGGTCAGCCCCAGCATTTT. It encodes CASSQGTGLGQPQHF. Filled out from reference TRBV18 and TRBJ1-5, the complete variable domain reads NAGVMQNPRHLVRRRGQEARLRCSPMKGHSHVYWYRQLPEEGLKFMVYLQKENIIDESGMPKERFSAEFPKEGPSILRIQQVVRGDSAAYFCASSQGTGLGQPQHFGDGTRLSIL.

The chain uses TRBV7-8 and TRBJ2-7, with 7 bases lining up with TRBD2. Per the germline V gene, CDR1 is SGHVS and CDR2 is FQNEAQ. The V segment lost 5 bases and the J segment 4 bases; nucleotides outside the gene matches: 2. CDR3 length: 12 residues. CDR3 loop: CASSLLAYEQYF. CDR3 nucleotide sequence: TGTGCCAGCAGCCTACTAGCGTACGAGCAGTACTTC.

This clone was counted a single time. This rearrangement joins TRBV6-5 to TRBJ2-1; 7 bases match TRBD1. The V and J ends lost 3 bases and 6 bases, in that order; junction bases with no gene match: 5. The CDR3 contains 14 residues. Germline V gives CDR1 MNHEY, CDR2 SVGAGI. CDR3 loop: CASSYRGGPNEQFF. CDR3 sequence (DNA): TGTGCCAGCAGTTATAGAGGGGGCCCCAATGAGCAGTTCTTC.

This sequence joins TRBV28 and TRBJ1-1, with a possible D match to TRBD1 (5 bases). The CDR3 loop spans 13 amino acids. Looked up from germline, CDR1 is MDHEN and CDR2 is SYDVKM. V was trimmed by 10 bases and J by 4 bases, leaving 16 bases between them. The CDR3 loop is CAITSRQITEAFF. CDR3 bases: TGTGCCATTACATCGCGACAGATCACTGAAGCTTTCTTT.

V and J are TRBV4-2 and TRBJ1-5, with TRBD1 matching 10 bases. Germline V lookup: CDR1 LGHNA, CDR2 YNFKEQ. J was trimmed by 5 bases and V by 2 bases; bases with no gene match: 9. This CDR3 is 17 amino acids long. The CDR3 nucleotides read TGTGCCAGCAGCCAAACAGCCCGGGGACAGGGGTATCAGCCCCAGCATTTT. This gives the protein CASSQTARGQGYQPQHF.

The chain has TRBV11-2 and TRBJ2-1, with D possibly matching TRBD2 (6 bases). CDR1 and CDR2 from the germline V gene are SGHAT and FQNNGV. The CDR3 contains 11 residues. V dropped 8 bases and J dropped 8 bases, with 10 bases sitting between them. This chain's CDR3 is CASQPGDEQFF. For the CDR3, the DNA is TGTGCCAGCCAACCGGGGGATGAGCAGTTCTTC.

This clone has just one count. The rearrangement joins TRBV9 to TRBJ2-3, with a tentative D call TRBD2 (6 bases). The CDR3 spans 16 residues. V gave up 0 bases and J gave up 3 bases, with 14 bases separating them. The V gene's germline CDR1 is SGDLS and CDR2 YYNGEE. The CDR3 sequence: CASSVVGSGITDTQYF. Here the CDR3 DNA reads TGTGCCAGCAGCGTAGTTGGTAGCGGAATAACAGATACGCAGTATTTT.

The chain carries TRBV28 and TRBJ2-5; D possibly corresponds to TRBD1 (6 bases). Per the germline V gene, CDR1 is MDHEN and CDR2 is SYDVKM. V was pared by 6 bases and J by 5 bases, with 19 bases between. The CDR3 is 15 residues long. CDR3 in amino acids: CASSPRHRDEETQYF. CDR3 coding DNA: TGTGCCAGCAGCCCGCGGCACAGGGATGAGGAGACCCAGTACTTC. The full variable domain, rest sourced from reference TRBV28 and TRBJ2-5, is DVKVTQSSRYLVKRTGEKVFLECVQDMDHENMFWYRQDPGLGLRLIYFSYDVKMKEKGDIPEGYSVSREKKERFSLILESASTNQTSMYLCASSPRHRDEETQYFGPGTRLLVL.

J is TRBJ1-5 and V is TRBV27; 7 nucleotides align to TRBD1. This CDR3 region has 16 residues. J lost 3 bases, V lost 5 bases, and 10 bases had no gene match. Germline values: CDR1 MNHEY, CDR2 SMNVEV (reference sequence). The CDR3 region has the DNA TGTGCCAGCAGTCCCGGGACAGCTGGAGACAATCAGCCCCAGCATTTT. It translates to CASSPGTAGDNQPQHF.

The rearrangement links TRBV10-1 to TRBJ2-7; no reliable D call. Looked up from germline, CDR1 is WNHNN and CDR2 is SYGVQD (reference sequence). This CDR3 is 13 amino acids long. V dropped 3 bases and J dropped 4 bases, with 10 bases sitting between them. The CDR3 DNA is TGCGCCAGCAGTGATGCTAGTGGTTACGAGCAGTACTTC. Protein: CASSDASGYEQYF.

This clone came up a few times. This chain uses TRBV19 with TRBJ1-1, with D perhaps TRBD1 (5 bases). Deletions cut 3 bases from V and 1 base from J, with 15 bases between. The CDR3 is 16 amino acids. Per the germline V gene, CDR1 is LNHDA and CDR2 is SQIVND (reference sequence). The CDR3 here is CASSIGPGRGNTEAFF. CDR3 coding DNA: TGTGCCAGTAGTATTGGCCCAGGGAGGGGGAACACTGAAGCTTTCTTT.

The chain couples TRBV5-5 to TRBJ1-2; D gene ambiguous. The germline V and J ends were trimmed by 0 bases and 4 bases, with 10 bases remaining between them. The length of the CDR3 is 14 residues. The germline gives CDR1 SGHKS, CDR2 YYEKEE (reference sequence). The CDR3 coding sequence is TGTGCCAGCAGCTTGGCAGGCAGCTCCTATGGCTACACCTTC. Translating gives CASSLAGSSYGYTF. Drawing the rest from reference TRBV5-5 and TRBJ1-2, the complete variable domain is DAGVTQSPTHLIKTRGQQVTLRCSPISGHKSVSWYQQVLGQGPQFIFQYYEKEERGRGNFPDRFSARQFPNYSSELNVNALLLGDSALYLCASSLAGSSYGYTFGSGTRLTVV.

Remarks on this clone: Different DNA sequences within this sample yield the same CDR3. The rearrangement uses TRBV15 and TRBJ2-2; 8 positions agree with TRBD2. CDR1 LNHNV and CDR2 YYDKDF come from the germline V gene (reference sequence). CDR3 length equals 22 residues. J lost 0 bases, V lost 2 bases, and 20 bases had no gene match. This chain's CDR3 is CATSRRSRFGASGPANTGELFF. CDR3 nucleotides: TGTGCCACCAGCAGACGAAGTAGATTTGGGGCTAGCGGGCCCGCGAACACCGGGGAGCTGTTTTTT.